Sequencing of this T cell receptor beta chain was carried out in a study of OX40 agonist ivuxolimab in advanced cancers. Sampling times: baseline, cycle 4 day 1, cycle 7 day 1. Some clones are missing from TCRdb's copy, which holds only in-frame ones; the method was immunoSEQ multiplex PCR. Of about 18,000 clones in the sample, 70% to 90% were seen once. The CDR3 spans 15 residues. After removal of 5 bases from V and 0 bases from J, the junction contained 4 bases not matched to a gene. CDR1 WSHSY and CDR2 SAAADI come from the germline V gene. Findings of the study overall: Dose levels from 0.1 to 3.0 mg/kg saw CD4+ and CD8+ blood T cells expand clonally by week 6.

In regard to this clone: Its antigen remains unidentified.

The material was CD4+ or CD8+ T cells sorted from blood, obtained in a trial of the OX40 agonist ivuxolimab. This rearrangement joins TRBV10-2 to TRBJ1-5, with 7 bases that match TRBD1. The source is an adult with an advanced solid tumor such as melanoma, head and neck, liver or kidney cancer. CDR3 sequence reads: CASSWTGGSNQPQHF. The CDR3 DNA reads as TGCGCCAGCAGTTGGACAGGAGGTAGCAATCAGCCCCAGCATTTT.